Presented here are 24 T cell receptor beta chains from one specimen sequenced in a study of T cells after yellow fever vaccination. MiXCR was run by TCRdb on the 5' RACE reads, yielding one entry per CDR3 protein. The data show fewer than 650,000 distinct CDR3 sequences, about a fifth seen once. This material consisted of PBMCs, taken roughly 20 days after the first yellow fever vaccination. The source of these receptors is a man aged 18 to 30 who received the YFV17D yellow fever vaccine.

This chain links TRBV5-4 with TRBJ2-4; TRBD1 matches at 10 bases. The germline gives CDR1 SGHNT, CDR2 YYREEE (reference sequence). V lost 0 bases and J lost 3; bases outside the gene matches: 3. This CDR3 region has 16 residues. CDR3 bases: TGTGCCAGCAGCTTGGCCGGGACAGGGGACAAAAACATTCAGTACTTC. This codes for CASSLAGTGDKNIQYF.

This clonotype has more than one count but fewer than ten. V usage is TRBV7-2 and J usage is TRBJ2-7, with 7 bases fitting TRBD2. CDR1 and CDR2 (germline): SGHTA, FQGNSA. Trimming removed 5 bases from V and 2 bases from J; junction bases left unmatched: 6. The CDR3 loop spans 14 amino acids. The CDR3 DNA sequence: TGTGCCAGCAGCGGGGGGGACGTCACCTACGAGCAGTACTTC. It specifies CASSGGDVTYEQYF.

This clonotype was observed a handful of times. At one end the junction does not follow the germline gene, possibly because of a read error. CDR3: CASSPTPQADREKDF. The CDR3 coding sequence is TGCGCCAGCAGCCCCACCCCCCAAGCGGACAGGGAAAAGGATTTT. The chain uses TRBV4-1 and TRBJ1-5, with 8 nucleotides matching TRBD1. Per the germline V gene, CDR1 is MGHRA and CDR2 is YSYEKL. The CDR3 is made up of 15 amino acids.

V usage is TRBV4-2 and J usage is TRBJ1-2, with unresolved D. CDR1 LGHNA and CDR2 YNFKEQ come from the germline V gene. V was cut by 0 bases and J by 2 bases, with 10 bases left in between. The CDR3 sequence is 15 residues long. The DNA of the CDR3 is TGTGCCAGCAGCCAAGATAGGACGGACAACTATGGCTACACCTTC. It yields the protein CASSQDRTDNYGYTF.

This clonotype was seen ten or more times. V and J are TRBV29-1 and TRBJ2-1; 9 nucleotides align to TRBD2. CDR1 is SQVTM and CDR2 is ANQGSEA in the germline V gene. The V and J ends lost 5 bases and 8 bases, in that order; junction bases with no gene match: 13. This CDR3 region has 15 residues. The CDR3 here is CSVNAVAGLADEQFF. CDR3 in DNA: TGCAGCGTTAATGCCGTAGCGGGACTAGCCGATGAGCAGTTCTTC.

This chain links TRBV28 with TRBJ1-1; no clear D gene. Trimming took off 3 bases at V and 11 bases at J, with 10 bases between the two ends. CDR1 is MDHEN, CDR2 SYDVKM, per germline. This CDR3 region has 11 residues. The CDR3 DNA reads as TGTGCCAGCAGTTTTTGGGGTGGCGCTTTCTTT. Protein sequence: CASSFWGGAFF.

This clonotype was found a few times. The J gene is TRBJ2-7, the V gene TRBV29-1; no clear D gene. The CDR3 runs 11 residues. Per germline, CDR1 SQVTM and CDR2 ANQGSEA. V gave up 4 bases and J gave up 6 bases, with 10 bases separating them. The CDR3 DNA reads as TGCAGCGTTGGTCTTAATCTCGAGCAGTACTTC. This encodes CSVGLNLEQYF.

This rearrangement joins TRBV4-3 to TRBJ1-6; a possible D gene is TRBD1 (6 bases). Germline CDR1 LGHNA, CDR2 YSLEER. The CDR3 has 15 residues. V lost 3 bases and J lost 7, with 13 bases in between. CDR3 sequence: CASSQGARGNSPLHF. CDR3 sequence (DNA): TGCGCCAGCAGCCAGGGGGCGCGAGGGAATTCACCCCTCCACTTT.

V gene TRBV5-5 combines with J gene TRBJ1-3; 8 bases agree with TRBD1. Germline V gene sequence: CDR1 SGHKS, CDR2 YYEKEE (reference sequence). The CDR3 is made up of 16 amino acids. The V and J ends lost 2 bases and 4 bases, in that order; junction bases with no gene match: 8. The CDR3 spells CASSFGQGISGNTIYF. The CDR3 region has the DNA TGTGCCAGCAGCTTCGGACAGGGTATAAGCGGAAACACCATATATTTT.

The chain recombines TRBV3-1 with TRBJ1-5; D unclear. V was pared by 0 bases and J by 7 bases, with 13 bases between. The CDR3 has 15 residues. Germline V gene sequence: CDR1 LGHDT, CDR2 YNNKEL (reference sequence). In DNA form, the CDR3 reads TGTGCCAGCAGCCAAGATGAAGGGTTACAGCAGCCCCAGCATTTT. Encoded protein: CASSQDEGLQQPQHF.

A few counts support this clonotype. V and J are TRBV4-1 and TRBJ2-7, with TRBD1 identical over 7 bases. This CDR3 is 17 amino acids long. Germline values: CDR1 MGHRA, CDR2 YSYEKL. Losses at the gene ends were 1 base for V and 5 bases for J; bases not matched to a gene: 14. CDR3 residues: CASSQVLVKGATHEQYF. CDR3 DNA sequence: TGCGCCAGCAGCCAAGTCCTCGTGAAGGGGGCTACCCACGAGCAGTACTTC.

This clonotype has more than one count but fewer than ten. V usage is TRBV12-3 or TRBV12-4 and J usage is TRBJ1-1; no firm D call. The CDR3 has 14 amino acids. The ends were cut back, 9 bases at V and 8 bases at J, with 22 bases in the middle. CDR3 amino acids: CASSPGVRWTEAFF. The CDR3 DNA sequence: TGTGCCAGTTCGCCCGGGGTACGCTGGACCGAAGCTTTCTTT.

This clonotype occurred many times. J is TRBJ2-5 and V is TRBV27; possibly TRBD1 for D (6 bases). V was clipped by 5 bases and J by 4 bases, with 11 bases between them. The germline CDR1 and CDR2 sequences are MNHEY and SMNVEV (reference sequence). The CDR3 has 13 amino acids. The CDR3 region is CASSARGRETQYF. The CDR3 DNA reads TGTGCCAGCAGTGCCAGGGGCCGAGAGACCCAGTACTTC.

This clonotype was detected a few times. This chain uses TRBV10-3 with TRBJ2-5; TRBD1 is a possible D gene (6 bases). Germline assignment: CDR1 ENHRY and CDR2 SYGVKD. The CDR3 runs to 13 residues. With 5 bases removed from V and 2 bases from J, the gap between germline ends came to 9 bases. The CDR3 is CAISWTEQETQYF. The CDR3 DNA is TGTGCCATCAGTTGGACAGAACAAGAGACCCAGTACTTC.

This clonotype showed up just a few times. The V gene is TRBV11-2, the J gene TRBJ2-5, with D perhaps TRBD2 (7 bases). Germline V gene lookup returns CDR1 SGHAT and CDR2 FQNNGV. V lost 7 bases to trimming and J lost 8 bases, with 26 bases between them. The CDR3 is 16 residues long. CDR3 protein: CASTGGGVTSRGTQYF. The CDR3 coding sequence is TGTGCCAGCACCGGAGGGGGGGTGACCAGCCGGGGAACCCAGTACTTC.

J is TRBJ2-5 and V is TRBV4-1; unclear D gene. The V end was cut by 0 bases, the J end by 4 bases, with 15 bases between. This CDR3 region has 16 residues. CDR1 and CDR2 (germline): MGHRA, YSYEKL. Written as DNA, the CDR3 is TGCGCCAGCAGCCAAGACCCGCCTAGAGTCGCAGAGACCCAGTACTTC. Protein sequence: CASSQDPPRVAETQYF.

In this sample, this clonotype turned up a few times. The chain recombines TRBV4-3 with TRBJ2-3; unclear D gene. The CDR3 has 15 residues. V was cut by 4 bases and J by 0 bases, with 11 bases left in between. In germline, CDR1 is LGHNA, CDR2 YSLEER. CDR3 protein: CASSPSGPSTDTQYF. The CDR3 DNA is TGCGCCAGCAGCCCTTCCGGACCAAGCACAGATACGCAGTATTTT.

The rearrangement joins TRBV6-2 or TRBV6-3 to TRBJ2-7; D call uncertain. V lost 5 bases to trimming and J lost 2 bases, with 10 bases between them. Looked up from germline, CDR1 is MNHEY and CDR2 is SVGEGT. The CDR3 sequence is 13 residues long. The CDR3 DNA sequence: TGTGCCAGCAGTATCGGTGGTGCCTACGAGCAGTACTTC. This translates into CASSIGGAYEQYF.

A few counts support this clonotype. The V call is TRBV12-3 or TRBV12-4, the J call TRBJ2-3; D is undetermined. V lost 3 bases and J lost 4, with 5 bases in between. This CDR3 region has 12 residues. The CDR3 DNA sequence: TGTGCCAGCAGTTTCTGGGCAGATACGCAGTATTTT. Amino acids: CASSFWADTQYF.

The chain couples TRBV3-1 to TRBJ1-5; perhaps TRBD1 as D (5 bases). CDR1 is LGHDT, CDR2 YNNKEL, per germline (reference sequence). V was cut by 5 bases and J by 6 bases, with 14 bases left in between. The CDR3 runs 14 residues. The CDR3 loop reads CASSVQGKGQPQHF. DNA for the CDR3: TGTGCCAGCAGCGTCCAGGGAAAGGGTCAGCCCCAGCATTTT.

This clonotype has only a few counts. V gene TRBV14 combines with J gene TRBJ1-2; possibly TRBD1 for D (5 bases). V was trimmed by 0 bases and J by 4 bases, leaving 9 bases between them. The germline V gene encodes CDR1 SGHDN and CDR2 FVKESK. This CDR3 comprises 14 residues. CDR3 in DNA: TGTGCCAGCAGCCAAGAAGGCAGGGTCTATGGCTACACCTTC. Encoded protein: CASSQEGRVYGYTF.

CDR3 sequence reads: CASSHQWDAEAFF. CDR3 in DNA: TGTGCCAGCAGTCATCAGTGGGACGCTGAAGCTTTCTTT. This rearrangement joins TRBV2 to TRBJ1-1, with D possibly being TRBD1 (5 bases). V was cut by 5 bases and J by 6 bases, with 13 bases left in between. This CDR3 region has 13 residues. Germline V lookup: CDR1 SNHLY, CDR2 FYNNEI.

This chain joins TRBV5-1 and TRBJ1-1; D not resolved. This CDR3 spans 14 amino acids. The germline CDR1 and CDR2 sequences are SGHRS and YFSETQ. The V end was cut by 1 base, the J end by 2 bases, with 9 bases between. CDR3 nucleotides: TGCGCCAGCAGCTTGTCTGCAGTAAACACTGAAGCTTTCTTT. Amino acids: CASSLSAVNTEAFF.

The chain joins TRBV3-1 to TRBJ1-5, with no clear D. Germline loops: CDR1 LGHDT, CDR2 YNNKEL (reference sequence). The CDR3 totals 15 residues. Trimming left V 0 bases short and J 2 bases short, with 8 bases between. CDR3 protein: CASSQDGQGNQPQHF. In nucleotides, the CDR3 is TGTGCCAGCAGCCAAGATGGTCAGGGCAATCAGCCCCAGCATTTT.